This entry describes one TCR beta chain. As yet, its antigen is unknown. In the same sample, other DNA sequences code for this CDR3. Here immunoSEQ multiplex PCR was the method, and the copy in TCRdb shows in-frame clones only, minus some. The repertoire includes about 100,000 clones, approximately 94% of them detected once, and 1% to 1.5% sits in the top ten. CDR1 KGHSH and CDR2 LQKENI come from the germline V gene. After removal of 3 bases from V and 0 bases from J, the junction contained 2 bases not matched to a gene. This CDR3 has 14 residues. The source of the sample is a study of siplizumab effects on memory and regulatory T cells. Findings of the study overall: The mean Treg-derived percentage of mappable alloreactive CD4+ clones was about 70% with siplizumab compared with approximately 25% in controls.

The sequence derives from a human donor in good health. J is TRBJ2-7 and V is TRBV18, with TRBD1 matching over 7 bases. Material for sequencing was non-Treg CD4+ T cells sorted from blood. The chain's CDR3 is CASSPGTDSYEQYF. In nucleotides, the CDR3 is TGTGCCAGCTCACCTGGGACAGACTCCTACGAGCAGTACTTC.